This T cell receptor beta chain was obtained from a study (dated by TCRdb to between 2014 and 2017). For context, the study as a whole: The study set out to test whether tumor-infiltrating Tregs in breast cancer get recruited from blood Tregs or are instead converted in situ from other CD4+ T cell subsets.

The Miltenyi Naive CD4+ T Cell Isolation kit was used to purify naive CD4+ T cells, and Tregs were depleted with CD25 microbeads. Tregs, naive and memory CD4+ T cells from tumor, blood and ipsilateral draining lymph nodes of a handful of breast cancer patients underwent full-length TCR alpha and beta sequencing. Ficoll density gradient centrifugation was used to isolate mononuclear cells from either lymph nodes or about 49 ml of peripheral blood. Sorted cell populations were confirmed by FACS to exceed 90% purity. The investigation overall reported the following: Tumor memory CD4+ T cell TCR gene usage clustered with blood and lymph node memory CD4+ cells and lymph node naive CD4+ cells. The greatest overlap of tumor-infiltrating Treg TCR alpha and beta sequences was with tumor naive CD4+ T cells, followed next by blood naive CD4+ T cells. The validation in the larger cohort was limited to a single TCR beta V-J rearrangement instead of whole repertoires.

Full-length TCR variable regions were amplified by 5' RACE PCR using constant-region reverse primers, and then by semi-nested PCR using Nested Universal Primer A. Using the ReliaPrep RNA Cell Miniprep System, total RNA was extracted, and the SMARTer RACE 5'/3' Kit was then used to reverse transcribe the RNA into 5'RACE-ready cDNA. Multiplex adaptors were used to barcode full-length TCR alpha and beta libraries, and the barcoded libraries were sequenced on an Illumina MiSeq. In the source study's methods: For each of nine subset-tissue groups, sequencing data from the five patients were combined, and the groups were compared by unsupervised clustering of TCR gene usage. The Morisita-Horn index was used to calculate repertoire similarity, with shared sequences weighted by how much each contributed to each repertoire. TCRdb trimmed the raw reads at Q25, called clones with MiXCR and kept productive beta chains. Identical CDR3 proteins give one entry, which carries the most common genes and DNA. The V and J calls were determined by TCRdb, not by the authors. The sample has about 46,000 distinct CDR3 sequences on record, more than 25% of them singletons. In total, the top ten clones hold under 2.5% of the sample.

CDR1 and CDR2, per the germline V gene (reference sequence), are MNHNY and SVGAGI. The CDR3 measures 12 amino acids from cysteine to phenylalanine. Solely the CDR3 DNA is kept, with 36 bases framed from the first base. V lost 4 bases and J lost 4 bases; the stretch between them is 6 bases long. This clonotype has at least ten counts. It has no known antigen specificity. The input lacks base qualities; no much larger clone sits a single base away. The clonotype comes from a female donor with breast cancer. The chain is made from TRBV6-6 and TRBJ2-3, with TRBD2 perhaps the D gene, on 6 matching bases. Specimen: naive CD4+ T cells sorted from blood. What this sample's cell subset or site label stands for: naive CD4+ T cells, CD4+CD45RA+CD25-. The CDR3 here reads CASSSSADTQYF. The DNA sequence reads TGTGCCAGCAGTTCTAGCGCAGATACGCAGTATTTT.